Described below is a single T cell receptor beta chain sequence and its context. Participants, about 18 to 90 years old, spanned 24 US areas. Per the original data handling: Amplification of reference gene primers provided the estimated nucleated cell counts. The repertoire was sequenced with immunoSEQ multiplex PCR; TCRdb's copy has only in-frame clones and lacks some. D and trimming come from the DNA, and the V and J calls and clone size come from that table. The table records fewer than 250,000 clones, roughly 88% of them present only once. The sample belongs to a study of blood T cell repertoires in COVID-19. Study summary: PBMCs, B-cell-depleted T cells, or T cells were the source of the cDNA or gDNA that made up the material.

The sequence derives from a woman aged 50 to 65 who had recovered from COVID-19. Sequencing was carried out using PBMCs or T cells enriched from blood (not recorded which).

As DNA, the CDR3 is TGTGCCAGCAGCTTAGATAGTTATCTAGCCAAAAACATTCAGTACTTC. Protein sequence: CASSLDSYLAKNIQYF. The chain couples TRBV11-3 to TRBJ2-4; D gene uncertain. V was pared by 0 bases and J by 0 bases, with 9 bases between. The germline gives CDR1 SGHNT, CDR2 YENEEA. This CDR3 region has 16 residues.